What follows are 20 T cell receptor beta chains derived from one specimen sequenced in a study of CD8 T cells in Susac syndrome. Random hexamers were used to reverse transcribe 0.5 to 1 ug of RNA. TCRdb redid the calling of the immunoSEQ multiplex PCR reads with MiXCR, one entry per CDR3 protein. The sample lists about 140,000 distinct CDR3 sequences; 94% were seen once. Sequencing was performed on CD8+ T cells from PBMCs. The receptors shown here come from a human donor in good health.

The CDR3 protein is CASSLDKYLGETQYF. CDR3 DNA sequence: TGTGCCAGCAGCTTAGATAAGTACTTAGGGGAGACCCAGTACTTC. The J gene is TRBJ2-5, the V gene TRBV11-2; no reliable D call. From germline, CDR1 is SGHAT and CDR2 FQNNGV. This CDR3 has 15 residues. V was cut by 0 bases and J by 5 bases, with 13 bases left in between. The whole variable domain, remainder taken from reference TRBV11-2 and TRBJ2-5, is EAGVAQSPRYKIIEKRQSVAFWCNPISGHATLYWYQQILGQGPKLLIQFQNNGVVDDSQLPKDRFSAERLKGVDSTLKIQPAKLEDSAVYLCASSLDKYLGETQYFGPGTRLLVL.

V and J are TRBV7-9 and TRBJ2-6, with TRBD1 as a possible D gene (6 bases). The length of the CDR3 is 15 residues. Between the trimmed V and J ends, which lost 5 bases and 4 bases, there was a span of 12 bases. Germline V gives CDR1 SEHNR, CDR2 FQNEAQ (reference sequence). CDR3 nucleotides: TGTGCCAGCAGCCCCCCAGGGGAAGGGGCCAACGTCCTGACTTTC. It encodes CASSPPGEGANVLTF.

The rearrangement links TRBV27 to TRBJ2-7; D perhaps matches TRBD2 (5 bases). The CDR3 sequence is 16 residues long. Germline CDR1 and CDR2: MNHEY and SMNVEV (reference sequence). The germline V and J ends were trimmed by 2 bases and 1 base, with 15 bases remaining between them. CDR3 sequence: CASSLEGLSRSYEQYF. In DNA form, the CDR3 reads TGTGCCAGCAGTTTAGAGGGATTGAGCAGATCCTACGAGCAGTACTTC.

The chain joins TRBV28 to TRBJ2-7, with a tentative D call TRBD2 (6 bases). V was pared by 5 bases and J by 3 bases, with 14 bases between. From germline, CDR1 is MDHEN and CDR2 SYDVKM. The CDR3 runs to 14 residues. CDR3 in DNA: TGTGCCAGCAGTCCCCCGAGTAGCGGCTACGAGCAGTACTTC. The encoded protein is CASSPPSSGYEQYF. The full variable domain, completed using reference TRBV28 and TRBJ2-7, is DVKVTQSSRYLVKRTGEKVFLECVQDMDHENMFWYRQDPGLGLRLIYFSYDVKMKEKGDIPEGYSVSREKKERFSLILESASTNQTSMYLCASSPPSSGYEQYFGPGTRLTVT.

V is TRBV29-1 and J is TRBJ2-1, with D unresolved. This CDR3 is 13 amino acids long. V was shortened by 2 bases and J by 10 bases, with 15 bases between the two germline ends. The germline CDR1 and CDR2 sequences are SQVTM and ANQGSEA. CDR3 bases: TGCAGCGTTGAACTACGGTCCCTGGGGGAGCAGTTCTTC. It codes for CSVELRSLGEQFF.

This chain connects TRBV29-1 to TRBJ2-7; TRBD2 matches 7 bases. Germline loops: CDR1 SQVTM, CDR2 ANQGSEA. This CDR3 is built from 13 residues. With V trimmed by 3 bases and J by 2 bases, 4 bases remained unmatched. CDR3 sequence (DNA): TGCAGCGTTGAGACTAGCAGCACCTACGAGCAGTACTTC. This codes for CSVETSSTYEQYF.

The chain combines TRBV5-4 with TRBJ2-7; TRBD2 aligns across 10 bases. V was clipped by 4 bases and J by 6 bases; unmatched bases: 7. The CDR3 is 14 amino acids. Per the germline V gene, CDR1 is SGHNT and CDR2 is YYREEE (reference sequence). CDR3 amino acids: CASSLPGLALEQYF. The CDR3 nucleotides are TGTGCCAGCAGCCTACCGGGACTAGCGCTCGAGCAGTACTTC.

The chain combines TRBV27 with TRBJ2-1; the match to TRBD2 covers 7 bases. V lost 8 bases and J lost 5; bases outside the gene matches: 6. The length of the CDR3 is 13 residues. Germline V lookup: CDR1 MNHEY, CDR2 SMNVEV (reference sequence). The CDR3 DNA reads as TGTGCCAGCGGGACTATTCCTGACAATGAGCAGTTCTTC. Its protein product is CASGTIPDNEQFF.

V usage is TRBV7-9 and J usage is TRBJ1-1; D perhaps matches TRBD1 (5 bases). CDR1 and CDR2 (germline): SEHNR, FQNEAQ (reference sequence). This CDR3 region has 13 residues. Trimming took 6 bases from V and 5 from J, leaving 13 bases between them. This CDR3 reads CASSSGAVTEAFF. The CDR3 bases are TGTGCCAGCAGTTCTGGGGCCGTTACTGAAGCTTTCTTT.

The gene calls are TRBV7-8 and TRBJ2-1, with TRBD2 matching over 9 bases. V lost 8 bases, J lost 12 bases, and 8 bases stayed unmatched. Looked up from germline, CDR1 is SGHVS and CDR2 is FQNEAQ. The CDR3 is 12 amino acids. The DNA of the CDR3 is TGTGCCAGCTGGCGGGGGGGCGATGGGCAGTTCTTC. Translated, it gives CASWRGGDGQFF. The variable domain in full, with the rest retrieved from reference TRBV7-8 and TRBJ2-1, is GAGVSQSPRYKVAKRGQDVALRCDPISGHVSLFWYQQALGQGPEFLTYFQNEAQLDKSGLPSDRFFAERPEGSVSTLKIQRTQQEDSAVYLCASWRGGDGQFFGPGTRLTVL.

The chain uses TRBV29-1 and TRBJ1-2; D is uncertain. CDR1 is SQVTM, CDR2 ANQGSEA, per germline. This CDR3 region has 12 residues. The CDR3 coding sequence is TGCAGTACCTATGGAGGGTACTATGGCTACACCTTC. The encoded protein is CSTYGGYYGYTF.

The rearrangement links TRBV6-1 to TRBJ2-1, with D possibly being TRBD1 or TRBD2 (5 bases each). The CDR3 loop spans 13 amino acids. V was clipped by 6 bases and J by 5 bases, with 11 bases between them. CDR1 and CDR2 from the germline V gene are MNHNS and SASEGT. The CDR3 DNA reads as TGTGCCAGCAGGGAGGACACTAACAATGAGCAGTTCTTC. Translation: CASREDTNNEQFF.

This chain connects TRBV6-2 or TRBV6-3 to TRBJ1-5; D not resolved. The CDR3 sequence is 12 residues long. Germline values: CDR1 MNHEY, CDR2 SVGEGT. V was pared by 7 bases and J by 0 bases, with 4 bases between. CDR3 coding DNA: TGTGCCAGCACCGGTAGCAATCAGCCCCAGCATTTT. Encoded protein: CASTGSNQPQHF.

In DNA, the CDR3 is TGTGCCAGCAGCCAAATCGGACTAGCTGAGTACGAGCAGTACTTC. It translates to CASSQIGLAEYEQYF. The chain combines TRBV4-2 with TRBJ2-7, with 8 bases identical to TRBD2. After removal of 2 bases from V and 4 bases from J, the junction contained 7 bases not matched to a gene. This CDR3 spans 15 amino acids. The V gene's germline CDR1 is LGHNA and CDR2 YNFKEQ.

V is TRBV4-3 and J is TRBJ1-1; possible D gene TRBD1, 5 bases. The CDR3 contains 18 residues. V was shortened by 1 base and J by 6 bases, with 24 bases between the two germline ends. CDR1 is LGHNA, CDR2 YSLEER, per germline. CDR3 region: CASSQGVPGPRTGAEAFF. The CDR3 DNA reads as TGCGCCAGCAGCCAAGGAGTCCCGGGACCAAGGACGGGCGCTGAAGCTTTCTTT.

This chain joins TRBV6-6 and TRBJ1-3; tentatively, D is TRBD1 (6 bases). CDR1 MNHNY and CDR2 SVGAGI come from the germline V gene (reference sequence). V was cut by 5 bases and J by 4 bases, with 9 bases left in between. This CDR3 spans 13 amino acids. CDR3 nucleotide sequence: TGTGCCAGCAGTCTTGACAGGGGAAACACCATATATTTT. Translated: CASSLDRGNTIYF.

The chain joins TRBV9 to TRBJ2-3; 10 nucleotides agree with TRBD1. Looked up from germline, CDR1 is SGDLS and CDR2 is YYNGEE. V lost 0 bases, J lost 4 bases, and 5 bases stayed unmatched. This CDR3 is built from 16 residues. CDR3 in amino acids: CASSVGGQGLADTQYF. CDR3 in DNA: TGTGCCAGCAGCGTAGGGGGACAGGGGCTGGCAGATACGCAGTATTTT.

The genes are TRBV9 and TRBJ1-2; tentatively, D is TRBD1 (5 bases). CDR1 and CDR2 (germline): SGDLS, YYNGEE. V was shortened by 4 bases and J by 1 base, with 17 bases between the two germline ends. This CDR3 comprises 16 residues. The CDR3 here is CASSLAGGGDNYGYTF. In DNA, the CDR3 is TGTGCCAGCAGCCTCGCCGGGGGTGGGGATAACTATGGCTACACCTTC.

V usage is TRBV20-1 and J usage is TRBJ2-7; D is undetermined. Germline V gene data show CDR1 as DFQATT and CDR2 as SNEGSKA (reference sequence). The CDR3 is made up of 15 amino acids. The ends were cut back, 2 bases at V and 1 base at J, with 15 bases in the middle. DNA for the CDR3: TGCAGTGCTAGACGAGCCAGCGCCTCATCCTACGAGCAGTACTTC. Its translation: CSARRASASSYEQYF.

The V and J genes are TRBV7-8 and TRBJ2-1; D is unresolved. From germline, CDR1 is SGHVS and CDR2 FQNEAQ. V dropped 5 bases and J dropped 1 base, with 9 bases sitting between them. CDR3 length: 14 residues. DNA of the CDR3: TGTGCCAGCAGCAAACCCGGTTCCTACAATGAGCAGTTCTTC. Residues: CASSKPGSYNEQFF.